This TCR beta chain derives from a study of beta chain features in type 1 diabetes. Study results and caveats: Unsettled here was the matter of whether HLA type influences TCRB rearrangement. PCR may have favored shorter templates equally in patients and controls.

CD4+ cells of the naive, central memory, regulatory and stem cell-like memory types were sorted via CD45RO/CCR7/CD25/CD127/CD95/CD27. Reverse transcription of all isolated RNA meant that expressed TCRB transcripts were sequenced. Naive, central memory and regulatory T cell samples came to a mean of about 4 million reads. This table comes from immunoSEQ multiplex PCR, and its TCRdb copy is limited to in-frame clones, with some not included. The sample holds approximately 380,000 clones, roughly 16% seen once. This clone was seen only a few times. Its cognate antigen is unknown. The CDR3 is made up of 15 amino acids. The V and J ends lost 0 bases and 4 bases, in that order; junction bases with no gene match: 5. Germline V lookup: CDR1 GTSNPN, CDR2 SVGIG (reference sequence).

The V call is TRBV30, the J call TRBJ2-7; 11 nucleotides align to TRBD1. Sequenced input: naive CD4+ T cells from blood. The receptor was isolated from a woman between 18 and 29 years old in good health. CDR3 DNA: TGTGCCTGGAGTGTACAAGGGACAGGGGGGTACGAGCAGTACTTC. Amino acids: CAWSVQGTGGYEQYF.